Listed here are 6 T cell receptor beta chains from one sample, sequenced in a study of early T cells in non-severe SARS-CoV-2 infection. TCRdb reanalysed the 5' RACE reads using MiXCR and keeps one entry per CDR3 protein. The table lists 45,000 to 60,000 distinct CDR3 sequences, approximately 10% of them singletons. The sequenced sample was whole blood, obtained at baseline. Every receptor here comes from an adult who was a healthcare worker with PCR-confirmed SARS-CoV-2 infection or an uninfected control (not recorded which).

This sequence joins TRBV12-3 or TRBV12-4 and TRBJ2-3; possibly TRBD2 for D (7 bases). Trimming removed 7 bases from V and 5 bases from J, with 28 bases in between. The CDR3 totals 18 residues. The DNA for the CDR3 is TGTGCCAGCACCCTCCGTCGTGGGGGGGCCGGGGGGAAAGATACGCAGTATTTT. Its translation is CASTLRRGGAGGKDTQYF.

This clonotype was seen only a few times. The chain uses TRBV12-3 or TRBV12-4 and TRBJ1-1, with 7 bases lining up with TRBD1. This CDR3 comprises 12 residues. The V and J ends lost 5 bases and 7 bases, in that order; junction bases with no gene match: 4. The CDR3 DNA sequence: TGTGCCAGCAGTCCCGGGACAGATGAAGCTTTCTTT. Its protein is CASSPGTDEAFF.

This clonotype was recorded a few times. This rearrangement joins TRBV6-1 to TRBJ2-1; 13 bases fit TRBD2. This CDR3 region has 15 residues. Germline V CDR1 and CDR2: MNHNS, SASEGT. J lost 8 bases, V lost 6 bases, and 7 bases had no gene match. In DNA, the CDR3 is TGTGCCAGCAGGGCCGGGACTAGCGGGAAGCATGAGCAGTTCTTC. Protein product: CASRAGTSGKHEQFF.

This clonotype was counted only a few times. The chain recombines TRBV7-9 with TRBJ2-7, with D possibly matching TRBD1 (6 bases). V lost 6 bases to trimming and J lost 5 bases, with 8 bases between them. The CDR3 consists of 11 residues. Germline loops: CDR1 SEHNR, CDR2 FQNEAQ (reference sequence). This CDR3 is CASSGGHEQYF. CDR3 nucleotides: TGTGCCAGCAGTGGGGGCCACGAGCAGTACTTC.

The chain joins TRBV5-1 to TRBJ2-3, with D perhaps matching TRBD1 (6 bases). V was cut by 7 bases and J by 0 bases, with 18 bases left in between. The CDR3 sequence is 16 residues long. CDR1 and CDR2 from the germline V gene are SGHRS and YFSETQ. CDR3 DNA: TGCGCCAGCGGGGGCCGGGACGGAAGAAGCACAGATACGCAGTATTTT. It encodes CASGGRDGRSTDTQYF.

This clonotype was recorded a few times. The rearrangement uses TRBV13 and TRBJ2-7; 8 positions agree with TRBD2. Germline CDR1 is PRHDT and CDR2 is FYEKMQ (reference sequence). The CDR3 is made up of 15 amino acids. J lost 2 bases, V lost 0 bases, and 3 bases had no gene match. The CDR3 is CASSLGTSETYEQYF. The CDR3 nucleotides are TGTGCCAGCAGCTTAGGGACTAGCGAGACCTACGAGCAGTACTTC.